One and the same sample provided the 17 T cell receptor beta chains below, sequenced in a study of T cell repertoires in cytomegalovirus infection. TCRdb passed the reads through MiXCR, listing each CDR3 protein once. The sample has some 200,000 distinct CDR3 sequences, roughly 9% seen once; the top ten hold about 4.6%. The sample comprised PBMCs. These receptors originate from a human donor in good health (CMV status not recorded). Some clones in this sample may be carry-over from other donors' samples.

The V gene is TRBV18, the J gene TRBJ1-5; D is uncertain. The CDR3 has 14 amino acids. V was cut by 3 bases and J by 6 bases, with 12 bases left in between. Germline V gene sequence: CDR1 KGHSH, CDR2 LQKENI. The CDR3: CASSPDGRGQPQHF. DNA of the CDR3: TGTGCCAGCTCACCGGACGGGCGGGGTCAGCCCCAGCATTTT.

This clonotype was recorded many times. V usage is TRBV7-2 and J usage is TRBJ2-2, with 10 bases fitting TRBD2. The V gene end was trimmed by 5 bases and the J gene end by 2 bases; junction bases not matched to a gene: 2. CDR1 is SGHTA and CDR2 is FQGNSA in the germline V gene. The CDR3 extends over 15 amino acids. The chain's CDR3 is CASSGLAVNTGELFF. CDR3 sequence (DNA): TGTGCCAGCAGCGGACTAGCGGTTAACACCGGGGAGCTGTTTTTT.

The chain links TRBV6-2 or TRBV6-3 to TRBJ2-1; the D gene is possibly TRBD1 (6 bases). The ends were cut back, 5 bases at V and 7 bases at J, with 12 bases in the middle. This CDR3 spans 13 amino acids. The germline gives CDR1 MNHEY, CDR2 SVGEGT. The chain's CDR3 is CASSRSQGNEQFF. The CDR3 DNA reads as TGTGCCAGCAGTCGCTCACAGGGAAATGAGCAGTTCTTC.

This clonotype was recorded many times. The chain joins TRBV29-1 to TRBJ2-2, with 7 positions matching TRBD2. The ends lost 1 base at V and 4 bases at J; junction bases unmatched: 12. Germline-derived CDR1 and CDR2 are SQVTM and ANQGSEA. The CDR3 consists of 17 residues. The CDR3 DNA follows: TGCAGCGTTGAAGTGATTAGCGGGTTGCGAGGCACCGGGGAGCTGTTTTTT. Protein sequence: CSVEVISGLRGTGELFF.

The chain recombines TRBV6-2 or TRBV6-3 with TRBJ2-1, with a weak D call TRBD1 (6 bases). The CDR3 runs to 16 residues. In germline, CDR1 is MNHEY, CDR2 SVGEGT. V lost 5 bases and J 6 bases, leaving 20 bases between the germline ends. CDR3 region: CASSHRDTRMGNEQFF. In DNA form, the CDR3 reads TGTGCCAGCAGTCACCGGGACACCCGAATGGGCAATGAGCAGTTCTTC.

CDR3: CASSPEGPGASGANVLTF. In nucleotides, the CDR3 is TGCGCCAGCAGCCCGGAGGGTCCGGGGGCGTCTGGGGCCAACGTCCTGACTTTC. V is TRBV4-3 and J is TRBJ2-6; D possibly matches TRBD1 or TRBD2 (6 bases each). The CDR3 contains 18 residues. V was clipped by 4 bases and J by 1 base, with 17 bases between them. The V gene's germline CDR1 is LGHNA and CDR2 YSLEER.

This clonotype was counted ten times or more. V is TRBV7-2 and J is TRBJ2-5; 11 bases match TRBD1. Germline CDR1 SGHTA, CDR2 FQGNSA. The CDR3 is made up of 17 amino acids. The ends lost 1 base at V and 3 bases at J; junction bases unmatched: 7. CDR3 bases: TGTGCCAGCAGCTTAGGCTACCGGGACAGGGGGAAAGAGACCCAGTACTTC. This translates into CASSLGYRDRGKETQYF.

There are many counts of this clonotype. The chain carries TRBV9 and TRBJ2-7; D may be TRBD1 (5 bases). CDR3 size: 14 residues. V lost 4 bases, J lost 6 bases, and 17 bases lay in between. The V gene's germline CDR1 is SGDLS and CDR2 YYNGEE. The CDR3 nucleotides read TGTGCCAGCAGCCCCCAGGGAAGGTTAAGCGAGCAGTACTTC. Amino acid sequence: CASSPQGRLSEQYF.

The genes are TRBV20-1 and TRBJ1-2; 7 nucleotides align to TRBD1. Per the germline V gene, CDR1 is DFQATT and CDR2 is SNEGSKA (reference sequence). The CDR3 extends over 15 amino acids. Germline trimming cut 6 bases from V and 6 bases from J; bases unmatched to any gene: 16. The CDR3 DNA follows: TGCAGTGCAGTAACCCCGGGACAGACAACTCATGGCTACACCTTC. This sequence encodes CSAVTPGQTTHGYTF.

This clonotype was recorded at least ten times. V and J are TRBV7-3 and TRBJ2-7; the D gene is possibly TRBD2 (5 bases). There are 15 residues in the CDR3. Germline loops: CDR1 SGHTA, CDR2 FQGTGA. V lost 3 bases and J lost 3, with 15 bases in between. CDR3 loop: CASSLRLGEDYEQYF. CDR3 nucleotide sequence: TGTGCCAGCAGCTTGAGGTTGGGAGAGGACTACGAGCAGTACTTC.

By share, this clonotype counts as medium-sized. The chain couples TRBV7-2 to TRBJ2-2; 7 bases map to TRBD1. Germline V gene data show CDR1 as SGHTA and CDR2 as FQGNSA. Trimming removed 1 base from V and 7 bases from J; junction bases left unmatched: 9. This CDR3 region has 16 residues. In DNA, the CDR3 is TGTGCCAGCAGCTTAGGGCCCCCCGGACAGGTCGGGGAGCTGTTTTTT. This encodes CASSLGPPGQVGELFF.

The chain uses TRBV20-1 and TRBJ2-7; TRBD1 agrees at 8 bases. This CDR3 has 14 amino acids. V was pared by 8 bases and J by 0 bases, with 9 bases of the junction left unmatched. Germline CDR1 is DFQATT and CDR2 is SNEGSKA (reference sequence). The CDR3 DNA reads TGCAGTATACCATTCGGACAGGGCTCCTACGAGCAGTACTTC. This gives the protein CSIPFGQGSYEQYF.

This clonotype was picked up a small number of times. The CDR3 DNA reads as TGCGCCAGCAGCCAAGATCCCCGCGTATGGGATAATTCACCCCTCCACTTT. Its translation is CASSQDPRVWDNSPLHF. V and J are TRBV4-1 and TRBJ1-6; D gene unclear. Trimming stripped 0 bases from V and 5 bases from J, with 14 bases between. The CDR3 is 17 residues long. Germline lookup yields CDR1 MGHRA and CDR2 YSYEKL.

The chain links TRBV30 to TRBJ1-1; D is possibly TRBD1 (5 bases). Trimming pared 0 bases from V and 4 bases from J, leaving 12 bases between. The CDR3 sequence is 14 residues long. CDR1 and CDR2 (germline): GTSNPN, SVGIG (reference sequence). CDR3 sequence (DNA): TGTGCCTGGAGTGTACTGGGGGAAGGCACTGAAGCTTTCTTT. It yields the protein CAWSVLGEGTEAFF.

This clonotype has more than one count but fewer than ten. The V and J genes are TRBV9 and TRBJ2-5; D is unclear. CDR3 size: 13 residues. The germline V and J ends were trimmed by 0 bases and 2 bases, with 5 bases remaining between them. Germline CDR1 reads SGDLS; CDR2 reads YYNGEE. The CDR3 sequence: CASSVGLQETQYF. The CDR3 nucleotides are TGTGCCAGCAGCGTAGGACTTCAAGAGACCCAGTACTTC.

This clonotype was observed at least ten times. CDR3: CASSSKDLAGGPLGETQYF. The CDR3 DNA follows: TGTGCCAGCAGCTCGAAGGACCTAGCGGGAGGGCCTTTGGGAGAGACCCAGTACTTC. The chain is built from TRBV7-9 and TRBJ2-5, with TRBD2 identical over 12 bases. There are 19 residues in the CDR3. Looked up from germline, CDR1 is SEHNR and CDR2 is FQNEAQ (reference sequence). V lost 4 bases and J lost 4; bases outside the gene matches: 16.

The chain joins TRBV5-1 to TRBJ2-3; the D gene could be TRBD1 or TRBD2 (5 bases each). The V end was cut by 0 bases, the J end by 11 bases, with 7 bases between. The CDR3 totals 11 residues. CDR1 is SGHRS and CDR2 is YFSETQ in the germline V gene. The CDR3 protein is CASSLGDLQYF. For the CDR3, the DNA is TGCGCCAGCAGCTTGGGGGACCTGCAGTATTTT. Full variable domain (remainder filled in from reference TRBV5-1 and TRBJ2-3): KAGVTQTPRYLIKTRGQQVTLSCSPISGHRSVSWYQQTPGQGLQFLFEYFSETQRNKGNFPGRFSGRQFSNSRSEMNVSTLELGDSALYLCASSLGDLQYFGPGTRLTVL.